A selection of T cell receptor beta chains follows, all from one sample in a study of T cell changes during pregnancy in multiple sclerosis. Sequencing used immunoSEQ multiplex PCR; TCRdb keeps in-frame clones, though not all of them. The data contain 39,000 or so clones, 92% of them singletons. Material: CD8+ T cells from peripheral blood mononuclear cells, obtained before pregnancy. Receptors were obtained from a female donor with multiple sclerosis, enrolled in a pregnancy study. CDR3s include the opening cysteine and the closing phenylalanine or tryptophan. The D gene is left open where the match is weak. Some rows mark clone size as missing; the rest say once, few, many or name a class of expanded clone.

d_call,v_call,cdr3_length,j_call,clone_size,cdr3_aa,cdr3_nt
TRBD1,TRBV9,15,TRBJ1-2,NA,CASSPYTQGADGYTF,TGTGCCAGCAGCCCGTACACCCAGGGGGCGGATGGCTACACCTTC
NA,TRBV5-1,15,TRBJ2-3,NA,CASSLVAPSTDTQYF,TGCGCCAGCAGCTTGGTAGCGCCGAGCACAGATACGCAGTATTTT
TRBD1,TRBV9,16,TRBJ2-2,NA,CASSARQGGSPGELFF,TGTGCCAGCAGCGCCCGACAGGGTGGATCACCCGGGGAGCTGTTTTTT
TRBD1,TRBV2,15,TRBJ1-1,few,CASSFSLTGGTEAFF,TGTGCCAGCAGTTTTTCCCTGACAGGGGGCACTGAAGCTTTCTTT
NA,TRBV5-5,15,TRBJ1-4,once,CASSLRGQSNEKLFF,TGTGCCAGCAGCTTACGTGGCCAGTCTAATGAAAAACTGTTTTTT
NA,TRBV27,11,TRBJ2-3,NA,CASNRGGTQYF,TGTGCCAGCAACCGGGGAGGTACGCAGTATTTT
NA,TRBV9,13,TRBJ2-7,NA,CASSGRDSHEQYF,TGTGCCAGCAGCGGCCGGGACTCCCACGAGCAGTACTTC
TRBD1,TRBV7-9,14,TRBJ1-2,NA,CASSFPDRGGGYTF,TGTGCCAGCAGCTTTCCGGACAGGGGTGGTGGCTACACCTTC
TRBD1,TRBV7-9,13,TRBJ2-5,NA,CASSQQGEETQYF,TGTGCCAGCAGCCAGCAGGGGGAGGAGACCCAGTACTTC
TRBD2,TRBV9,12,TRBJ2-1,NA,CASSLTSHEQFF,TGTGCCAGCAGCCTGACTAGCCATGAGCAGTTCTTC
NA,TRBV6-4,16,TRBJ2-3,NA,CASSPTVQDSTDTQYF,TGTGCCAGCAGTCCGACAGTACAAGATAGCACAGATACGCAGTATTTT
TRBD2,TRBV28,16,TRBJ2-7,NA,CASSSRTSGISYEQYF,TGTGCCAGCAGTTCCAGGACTAGCGGGATCTCCTACGAGCAGTACTTC
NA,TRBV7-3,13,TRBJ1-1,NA,CASSLTQGSEAFF,TGTGCCAGCAGCTTAACACAGGGAAGTGAAGCTTTCTTT
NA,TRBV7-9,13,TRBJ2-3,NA,CASSSTGTDTQYF,TGTGCCAGCAGCTCCACAGGCACAGATACGCAGTATTTT
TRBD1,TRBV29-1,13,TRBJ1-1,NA,CSVETGQGIGAFF,TGCAGCGTTGAAACTGGACAGGGCATCGGCGCTTTCTTT
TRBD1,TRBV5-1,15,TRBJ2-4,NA,CASSMGQGTKNIQYF,TGCGCCAGCAGCATGGGACAGGGTACCAAAAACATTCAGTACTTC
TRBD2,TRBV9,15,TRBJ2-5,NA,CASSVAGTTQETQYF,TGTGCCAGCAGCGTAGCCGGGACTACCCAAGAGACCCAGTACTTC
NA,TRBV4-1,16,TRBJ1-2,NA,CASSQAITLQAHGYTF,TGCGCCAGCAGCCAAGCCATTACACTCCAGGCCCATGGCTACACCTTC
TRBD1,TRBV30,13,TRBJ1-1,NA,CAWGQGMNTEAFF,TGTGCCTGGGGACAGGGCATGAACACTGAAGCTTTCTTT